This TCR beta chain was captured in a study of T cell repertoires in cytomegalovirus infection. Using its own MiXCR run on the reads, TCRdb lists one record per CDR3 protein. The data show under 300,000 distinct CDR3 sequences, less than 25% seen once. The V and J ends lost 3 bases and 0 bases respectively, with 17 bases between them. This CDR3 contains 17 residues. From germline, CDR1 is SEHNR and CDR2 FQNEAQ (reference sequence). A word on this clonotype: Antigen specificity is unknown.

The specimen was cultured PBMCs, collected from culture after CMV antigen stimulation. The receptor's source is a human donor in good health (CMV status not recorded). Some clones in this sample may be carry-over from other donors' samples. The chain uses TRBV7-9 and TRBJ1-1, with no clear D. DNA for the CDR3: TGTGCCAGCAGCTTCCGGGAGGCCCTGTCCATGAACACTGAAGCTTTCTTT. It is translated as CASSFREALSMNTEAFF. Drawing the rest from reference TRBV7-9 and TRBJ1-1, the complete variable domain is DTGVSQNPRHKITKRGQNVTFRCDPISEHNRLYWYRQTLGQGPEFLTYFQNEAQLEKSRLLSDRFSAERPKGSFSTLEIQRTEQGDSAMYLCASSFREALSMNTEAFFGQGTRLTVV.